This is a list of T cell receptor beta chains from one sample in a study of cytomegalovirus exposure and HLA in healthy donors. TCRdb keeps only in-frame clones here, not all; method: immunoSEQ multiplex PCR. This table holds 150,000 to 200,000 clones, over 65% found once. The sequenced sample consisted of PBMCs. These receptors all stem from a man aged 55 to 70 in good health and CMV-seronegative. Each CDR3 is given with its conserved first and last residue. D genes are given only for firm matches. Clone sizes are given selectively: once, few, many, or a class where the clone is expanded.

>TRBJ2-3|TRBV5-4|-|-
CAGAKGASAGTDTQYF
TGTGCCGGAGCGAAAGGAGCTAGCGCTGGCACAGATACGCAGTATTTT
>TRBJ1-5|TRBV6-5|-|-
CASSYRGSNQPQHF
TGTGCCAGCAGTTACAGGGGGAGCAATCAGCCCCAGCATTTT
>TRBJ1-5|TRBV28|-|TRBD1
CASSRTGGFHQPQHF
TGTGCCAGCAGTAGGACAGGGGGTTTCCATCAGCCCCAGCATTTT
>TRBJ2-3|TRBV5-8|-|-
CASSLWEGRGGADTQYF
TGTGCCAGCAGCTTGTGGGAGGGGCGCGGGGGCGCAGATACGCAGTATTTT
>TRBJ1-1|TRBV2|-|TRBD1
CASSRTGVGTEAFF
TGTGCCAGCAGCCGTACAGGGGTTGGCACTGAAGCTTTCTTT
>TRBJ1-6|TRBV30|-|-
CAWHHILEGGNSPLHF
TGTGCCTGGCACCACATCCTAGAAGGAGGCAATTCACCCCTCCACTTT
>TRBJ2-3|TRBV28|-|TRBD2
CASSSTGLAGGSPSTDTQYF
TGTGCCAGCAGTTCTACGGGACTAGCGGGAGGGTCTCCTAGCACAGATACGCAGTATTTT
>TRBJ2-1|TRBV6-1|once|-
CASSEVGAGEQFF
TGTGCCAGCAGTGAAGTAGGGGCAGGTGAGCAGTTCTTC
>TRBJ2-1|TRBV19|-|TRBD2
CASSRRLAGGSSYNEQFF
TGTGCCAGTAGCAGGAGACTAGCGGGGGGAAGCTCCTACAATGAGCAGTTCTTC
>TRBJ2-7|TRBV29-1|-|-
CSVASYEQYF
TGCAGCGTTGCCAGTTACGAGCAGTACTTC
>TRBJ2-6|TRBV4-1|few|TRBD1
CASSQHRDRLNSGANVLTF
TGCGCCAGCAGCCAGCATCGGGACAGACTTAACTCTGGGGCCAACGTCCTGACTTTC
>TRBJ1-6|TRBV11-1|once|-
CASSGGSYNSPLHF
TGTGCCAGCAGCGGAGGGAGCTATAATTCACCCCTCCACTTT
>TRBJ2-5|TRBV9|once|TRBD1
CASSAQGELQETQYF
TGTGCCAGCAGCGCACAGGGGGAACTTCAAGAGACCCAGTACTTC
>TRBJ1-3|TRBV27|-|-
CASSFTGSGNTIYF
TGTGCCAGCAGTTTTACAGGGTCTGGAAACACCATATATTTT
>TRBJ1-1|TRBV5-1|-|TRBD1
CASSNTGVEAFF
TGCGCCAGCAGCAACACAGGGGTTGAAGCTTTCTTT
>TRBJ2-7|TRBV18|-|-
CASSPLFGDYEQYF
TGTGCCAGCTCACCACTTTTTGGAGACTACGAGCAGTACTTC
>TRBJ2-1|TRBV5-1|-|-
CASSSAELNRDWTYNEQFF
TGCGCCAGCAGCTCCGCCGAACTGAACCGGGACTGGACCTACAATGAGCAGTTCTTC
>TRBJ1-4|TRBV27|-|TRBD1
CASSVGTGVRKLFF
TGTGCCAGCTCGGTGGGGACAGGGGTGCGAAAACTGTTTTTT
>TRBJ2-5|TRBV28|-|-
CASSLLSGSNIQETQYF
TGTGCCAGCAGTTTACTTAGCGGTAGTAATATCCAAGAGACCCAGTACTTC
>TRBJ2-1|TRBV9|-|TRBD2
CASSFRGGWNEQFF
TGTGCCAGCAGCTTCCGGGGGGGGTGGAATGAGCAGTTCTTC
>TRBJ1-1|TRBV20-1|-|-
CSAIIDTEAFF
TGCAGTGCTATAATCGACACTGAAGCTTTCTTT
>TRBJ2-1|TRBV7-9|-|-
CASSPDARDEQFF
TGTGCCAGCAGCCCCGACGCCAGGGATGAGCAGTTCTTC
>TRBJ2-7|TRBV2|-|TRBD2
CASSESGTSDHEQYF
TGTGCCAGCAGTGAATCCGGGACTAGCGACCACGAGCAGTACTTC
>TRBJ1-5|TRBV6-1|-|TRBD1
CASSPTRGNNQPQHF
TGTGCCAGCAGCCCAACCAGGGGGAACAATCAGCCCCAGCATTTT
>TRBJ2-3|TRBV4-3|-|TRBD1
CASSLGTGDTDTQYF
TGCGCCAGCAGTCTTGGGACAGGGGACACAGATACGCAGTATTTT
>TRBJ1-2|TRBV27|-|TRBD1
CASSIGGQDYGYTF
TGTGCCAGCAGTATCGGCGGACAGGACTATGGCTACACCTTC
>TRBJ2-7|TRBV2|few|TRBD1
CASKTNRDRTYEQYF
TGTGCCAGCAAAACCAACCGGGACAGGACCTACGAGCAGTACTTC
>TRBJ1-4|TRBV27|few|TRBD1
CASSSGQGGLFF
TGTGCCAGCAGTTCGGGACAGGGAGGATTGTTTTTT
>TRBJ2-6|TRBV2|once|TRBD2
CASSEEGLAGPGANVLTF
TGTGCCAGCAGTGAAGAGGGACTAGCGGGCCCTGGGGCCAACGTCCTGACTTTC
>TRBJ2-7|TRBV30|-|-
CAWSVTGFEQYF
TGTGCCTGGAGTGTCACAGGGTTCGAGCAGTACTTC
>TRBJ2-7|TRBV5-1|-|-
CASSLGQGGRVPYEQYF
TGCGCCAGCAGCTTGGGGCAGGGTGGTCGAGTCCCCTACGAGCAGTACTTC
>TRBJ2-1|TRBV30|-|-
CAWSQSGFSYNEQFF
TGTGCCTGGAGCCAATCCGGGTTCTCCTACAATGAGCAGTTCTTC
>TRBJ1-1|TRBV13|-|-
CASSSGTPRAFF
TGTGCCAGCAGCTCCGGGACTCCTCGGGCTTTCTTT